The 10 T cell receptor beta chains below all came from one sample that was sequenced in a study of T cell responses to AZD1222 COVID-19 vaccine. This table comes from immunoSEQ multiplex PCR, and its TCRdb copy is limited to in-frame clones, with some not included. The sample yields about 190,000 clones, 80% to 90% seen once. The sequenced sample was peripheral blood, obtained on day 0 of AZD1222 vaccination. Source of these receptors: an adult in good health.

This clone was detected once. The rearrangement links TRBV3-1 (or the pseudogene TRBV3-2) to TRBJ1-2; tentative D call: TRBD1 (6 bases). Germline V gene data show CDR1 as LGHDT and CDR2 as YNNKEL (reference sequence). Trimming removed 2 bases at V and 13 bases at J, with 14 bases between. CDR3 length equals 12 residues. The CDR3 bases are TGTGCCAGCAGCCAAACTGGACAGCCTTTCACCTTC. The encoded protein is CASSQTGQPFTF.

The gene calls are TRBV11-2 and TRBJ2-2; unclear D gene. The CDR3 covers 13 residues. Trimming cost V 0 bases and J 6 bases, with 5 bases left between them. Germline V gene data show CDR1 as SGHAT and CDR2 as FQNNGV. The CDR3 DNA reads as TGTGCCAGCAGCTTAGAACCCTCCGGGGAGCTGTTTTTT. Translation: CASSLEPSGELFF.

The chain joins TRBV10-3 to TRBJ2-2, with D perhaps TRBD2 (5 bases). The CDR3 covers 13 residues. V shed 6 bases and J shed 5 bases, with 10 bases lying between them. Germline CDR1 is ENHRY and CDR2 is SYGVKD. CDR3 DNA sequence: TGTGCCATCAGAGACTCGGGAACCGGGGAGCTGTTTTTT. It encodes CAIRDSGTGELFF.

This chain uses TRBV4-3 with TRBJ2-1; possible D gene TRBD2, 6 bases. Germline-derived CDR1 and CDR2 are LGHNA and YSLEER. The CDR3 extends over 13 amino acids. The germline V and J ends were trimmed by 6 bases and 9 bases, with 15 bases remaining between them. For the CDR3, the DNA is TGCGCCAGCAGAAGCCACCTGGGGGGTGAGCAGTTCTTC. Protein: CASRSHLGGEQFF.

The V and J genes are TRBV27 and TRBJ2-7; 9 bases map to TRBD1. The CDR3 is 15 residues long. The V and J ends lost 0 bases and 2 bases, in that order; junction bases with no gene match: 2. From germline, CDR1 is MNHEY and CDR2 SMNVEV (reference sequence). The chain's CDR3 is CASSLSTGGTYEQYF. For the CDR3, the DNA is TGTGCCAGCAGTTTATCGACAGGGGGAACCTACGAGCAGTACTTC.

The rearrangement joins TRBV7-3 to TRBJ2-3; 9 bases are shared with TRBD1. V shed 0 bases, J shed 4 bases, and the junction held 2 bases outside the gene matches. The length of the CDR3 is 15 residues. Germline CDR1 and CDR2: SGHTA and FQGTGA. CDR3 bases: TGTGCCAGCAGCTTAACGACAGGGGGTGCAGATACGCAGTATTTT. It translates to CASSLTTGGADTQYF.

The genes are TRBV9 and TRBJ1-2, with D hard to call. Trimming removed 0 bases from V and 1 base from J, with 4 bases in between. In germline, CDR1 is SGDLS, CDR2 YYNGEE. The CDR3 loop spans 13 amino acids. CDR3 in amino acids: CASSVDINYGYTF. The CDR3 DNA sequence: TGTGCCAGCAGCGTAGACATTAACTATGGCTACACCTTC.

V gene TRBV7-9 combines with J gene TRBJ2-2; perhaps TRBD1 as D (6 bases). The CDR3 length is 17 residues. V dropped 6 bases and J dropped 0 bases, with 17 bases sitting between them. In germline, CDR1 is SEHNR, CDR2 FQNEAQ (reference sequence). CDR3 residues: CASSRTETIANTGELFF. The CDR3 nucleotides read TGTGCCAGCAGTCGGACAGAGACCATAGCGAACACCGGGGAGCTGTTTTTT. The variable domain in full, with the rest retrieved from reference TRBV7-9 and TRBJ2-2, is DTGVSQNPRHKITKRGQNVTFRCDPISEHNRLYWYRQTLGQGPEFLTYFQNEAQLEKSRLLSDRFSAERPKGSFSTLEIQRTEQGDSAMYLCASSRTETIANTGELFFGEGSRLTVL.

This chain links TRBV18 with TRBJ2-2, with 9 bases that match TRBD2. The length of the CDR3 is 16 residues. Germline loops: CDR1 KGHSH, CDR2 LQKENI. The ends lost 1 base at V and 0 bases at J; junction bases unmatched: 0. The CDR3 region has the DNA TGTGCCAGCTCACCACGCGGGGGGGCGAACACCGGGGAGCTGTTTTTT. Translating gives CASSPRGGANTGELFF.

This clone was seen only a few times. This chain uses TRBV7-9 with TRBJ1-1; TRBD1 matches at 7 bases. Trimming removed 5 bases from V and 1 base from J; junction bases left unmatched: 7. CDR3 size: 15 residues. The germline V gene has CDR1 SEHNR and CDR2 FQNEAQ (reference sequence). This CDR3 is CASSRGTAKNTEAFF. In DNA form, the CDR3 reads TGTGCCAGCAGCCGTGGGACAGCTAAGAACACTGAAGCTTTCTTT.